The next 18 T cell receptor beta chains were all read from a single sample in a study of identical twins. TCRdb called the 5' RACE reads again in MiXCR, with one record for every CDR3 protein. The repertoire holds hundreds of thousands of distinct CDR3 sequences, with around 6.6% as singletons. The same sample was also studied in work on yellow fever vaccine responses in identical twins.

Sequencing was performed on memory (CD45RO+) T cells sorted from blood. These receptors were collected from a woman in her late teens or twenties in good health.

This clonotype is classed as medium-sized. The chain carries TRBV13 and TRBJ2-3, with TRBD2 matching over 8 bases. The V gene's germline CDR1 is PRHDT and CDR2 FYEKMQ (reference sequence). This CDR3 comprises 17 residues. The V gene end was trimmed by 2 bases and the J gene end by 0 bases; junction bases not matched to a gene: 7. The CDR3 DNA sequence: TGTGCCAGCAGCTTAAGGGACCCTAGCGGGAGCACAGATACGCAGTATTTT. The encoded protein is CASSLRDPSGSTDTQYF.

This clonotype was detected many times. The genes are TRBV7-8 and TRBJ2-7; D gene unclear. The germline V gene has CDR1 SGHVS and CDR2 FQNEAQ. Deletions cut 2 bases from V and 13 bases from J, with 15 bases between. The CDR3 loop spans 12 amino acids. CDR3 coding DNA: TGTGCCAGCAGCTTATCCACCTCCGGTGTATACGTC. As protein: CASSLSTSGVYV.

This clonotype has at least ten counts. This chain connects TRBV7-9 to TRBJ1-2; tentatively, D is TRBD1 (5 bases). The germline CDR1 and CDR2 sequences are SEHNR and FQNEAQ (reference sequence). The CDR3 covers 14 residues. The V gene lost 3 bases and the J gene lost 4 bases, with 12 bases spanning the gap. For the CDR3, the DNA is TGTGCCAGCAGCTTTTGGGGAAGGGGCTATGGCTACACCTTC. As protein: CASSFWGRGYGYTF.

Only a few counts were recorded for this clonotype. Since a much larger clone is just one base distant, this may be a read error. The chain joins TRBV4-1 to TRBJ2-7; TRBD2 matches 9 bases. The ends lost 5 bases at V and 2 bases at J; junction bases unmatched: 10. The length of the CDR3 is 16 residues. CDR1 is MGHRA, CDR2 YSYEKL, per germline. The CDR3 here is CASSKFSGRETYEQYF. The CDR3 DNA reads as TGCGCCAGCAGCAAATTTAGCGGGAGAGAGACCTACGAGCAGTACTTC.

This clonotype has a count of ten or more. The chain combines TRBV5-1 with TRBJ1-2; D not resolved. CDR3 size: 12 residues. V lost 0 bases to trimming and J lost 6 bases, with 6 bases between them. Germline CDR1 SGHRS, CDR2 YFSETQ. The CDR3 spells CASSLARNGYTF. The CDR3 region has the DNA TGCGCCAGCAGCTTGGCTAGGAATGGCTACACCTTC.

The chain employs TRBV7-8 and TRBJ2-1; D call uncertain. Between the trimmed V and J ends, which lost 1 base and 6 bases, there was a span of 19 bases. Looked up from germline, CDR1 is SGHVS and CDR2 is FQNEAQ. The CDR3 length is 17 residues. CDR3 residues: CASSLGRPGFGPNEQFF. CDR3 nucleotides: TGTGCCAGCAGCTTAGGACGTCCCGGGTTTGGCCCCAATGAGCAGTTCTTC.

J is TRBJ2-2 and V is TRBV5-6, with D hard to call. Trimming shortened V by 4 bases and J by 6 bases, and 25 bases separated the two germline ends. This CDR3 spans 18 amino acids. Germline CDR1 reads SGHDT; CDR2 reads YYEEEE. Written as DNA, the CDR3 is TGTGCCAGCAGCACCGAGCCAGCTTTTACAGCTTGGGCCGGGGAGCTGTTTTTT. Protein product: CASSTEPAFTAWAGELFF.

The V and J genes are TRBV28 and TRBJ2-7, with 9 bases fitting TRBD1. This CDR3 region has 15 residues. The germline V gene encodes CDR1 MDHEN and CDR2 SYDVKM. Trimming took 2 bases from V and 3 from J; bases not matched to a gene: 5. The CDR3 bases are TGTGCCAGCAGTTTAACAGGGGGCGCGGGCTACGAGCAGTACGTC. Amino acids: CASSLTGGAGYEQYV.

The J gene is TRBJ1-1, the V gene TRBV29-1; 7 bases align to TRBD1. V lost 6 bases to trimming and J lost 3 bases; unmatched junction nucleotides: 7. Germline loops: CDR1 SQVTM, CDR2 ANQGSEA. CDR3 length equals 13 residues. CDR3 sequence (DNA): TGCAGCGTCCGGACAGGCGTGGACACTGAAGCTTTCTTT. Translated: CSVRTGVDTEAFF.

This clonotype was observed many times. This chain links TRBV2 with TRBJ1-2, with a tentative D call TRBD1 (6 bases). Trimming removed 6 bases from V and 8 bases from J, with 22 bases in between. Germline-derived CDR1 and CDR2 are SNHLY and FYNNEI. This CDR3 spans 15 amino acids. The DNA for the CDR3 is TGTGCCAGCAGCGAATGGGGGGCCATGGGAAAGGGCTACACCTTC. Translating gives CASSEWGAMGKGYTF.

The chain links TRBV7-2 to TRBJ2-2; possible D gene TRBD2, 6 bases. Trimming left V 5 bases short and J 5 bases short, with 21 bases between. There are 17 residues in the CDR3. The germline CDR1 and CDR2 sequences are SGHTA and FQGNSA. This CDR3 is CASSISSGPEGTGELFF. The CDR3 bases are TGTGCCAGCAGCATCTCGTCAGGGCCGGAGGGAACCGGGGAGCTGTTTTTT.

The chain employs TRBV4-2 and TRBJ2-4; D tentatively fits TRBD1 or TRBD2 (5 bases each). The CDR3 has 15 residues. V shed 0 bases and J shed 4 bases, with 10 bases lying between them. Germline V CDR1 and CDR2: LGHNA, YNFKEQ. DNA of the CDR3: TGTGCCAGCAGCCAAGACGAGGGGCCAAAAAACATTCAGTACTTC. Protein sequence: CASSQDEGPKNIQYF.

This clonotype was counted between two and nine times. V gene TRBV6-1 combines with J gene TRBJ2-7; no clear D gene. The V end lost 5 bases, the J end lost 7 bases, and 18 bases lay between the germline ends. The CDR3 length is 14 residues. CDR1 and CDR2 from the germline V gene are MNHNS and SASEGT. CDR3 sequence reads: CASSQQVVGWEQYF. The CDR3 DNA reads as TGTGCCAGCAGTCAACAAGTCGTAGGTTGGGAGCAGTACTTC.

The chain couples TRBV12-3 or TRBV12-4 to TRBJ1-1; D not certain. V lost 8 bases, J lost 2 bases, and 21 bases lay in between. The CDR3 covers 16 residues. This CDR3 is CASGPVGTFLNTEAFF. The CDR3 bases are TGTGCCAGCGGTCCCGTGGGTACATTTTTAAACACTGAAGCTTTCTTT.

The table lists this clonotype with many counts. The V gene is TRBV12-3 or TRBV12-4, the J gene TRBJ2-1; D not certain. The V end was cut by 6 bases, the J end by 0 bases, with 9 bases between. This CDR3 comprises 14 residues. The CDR3 spells CASRKDTSYNEQFF. CDR3 in DNA: TGTGCCAGCAGGAAAGACACCTCCTACAATGAGCAGTTCTTC.

This clonotype was found a few times. V and J are TRBV19 and TRBJ1-1; the D is unclear. Deletions cut 3 bases from V and 0 bases from J, with 8 bases between. The CDR3 loop spans 14 amino acids. CDR1 is LNHDA and CDR2 is SQIVND in the germline V gene (reference sequence). CDR3 DNA sequence: TGTGCCAGTAGTATTTCTAGAGTGAACACTGAAGCTTTCTTT. This gives the protein CASSISRVNTEAFF.

This clonotype has only a few counts. The gene calls are TRBV12-3 or TRBV12-4 and TRBJ1-5, with a possible D match to TRBD1 (5 bases). V gave up 1 base and J gave up 7 bases, with 14 bases separating them. The CDR3 runs to 15 residues. The DNA of the CDR3 is TGTGCCAGCAGTTTAGGGGGGGGATTAGGGCAGCCCCAGCATTTT. Translation gives CASSLGGGLGQPQHF.

This clonotype was seen many times. The chain couples TRBV12-3 or TRBV12-4 to TRBJ2-3, with a possible D match to TRBD1 (6 bases). V lost 2 bases and J 0 bases, leaving 12 bases between the germline ends. This CDR3 is 16 amino acids long. CDR3 region: CASSLIRTVSTDTQYF. As DNA, the CDR3 is TGTGCCAGCAGTTTAATCAGGACAGTTAGCACAGATACGCAGTATTTT.